Listed here are 8 T cell receptor beta chains from one sample, sequenced in a study of T cells after yellow fever vaccination. TCRdb recomputed calls from the 5' RACE reads with MiXCR, one row per CDR3 protein. The sample contains fewer than 85,000 distinct CDR3 sequences, just under 8% of which appear only once. The sequenced sample was CD8+ T cells sorted from PBMCs, obtained on the day of the yellow fever booster vaccination. These TCRs come from a man aged 30 to 45 who received the YFV17D yellow fever vaccine.

V is TRBV29-1 and J is TRBJ2-1; D uncertain. V was clipped by 1 base and J by 6 bases, with 10 bases between them. The CDR3 totals 13 residues. Germline V lookup: CDR1 SQVTM, CDR2 ANQGSEA. The CDR3 nucleotides are TGCAGCGTTGAAGGATCCGTCGTCAATGAGCAGTTCTTC. It yields the protein CSVEGSVVNEQFF.

V gene TRBV7-2 combines with J gene TRBJ1-2, with D unclear. Germline CDR1 is SGHTA and CDR2 is FQGNSA. Trimming stripped 4 bases from V and 5 bases from J, with 5 bases between. The CDR3 consists of 11 residues. The CDR3 DNA follows: TGTGCCAGCAGCTCCGATTATGGCTACACCTTC. Encoded protein: CASSSDYGYTF.

CDR3 amino acids: CASSLKLSGGELFF. DNA of the CDR3: TGTGCCAGCAGCTTAAAATTGAGCGGCGGGGAGCTGTTTTTT. The J gene is TRBJ2-2, the V gene TRBV7-3; tentatively, D is TRBD2 (5 bases). CDR1 and CDR2 from the germline V gene are SGHTA and FQGTGA. There are 14 residues in the CDR3. The V end was cut by 1 base, the J end by 7 bases, with 10 bases between.

This clonotype came up a few times. The chain is built from TRBV27 and TRBJ2-7; 7 positions match TRBD1. The CDR3 sequence is 13 residues long. Germline CDR1 reads MNHEY; CDR2 reads SMNVEV (reference sequence). V gave up 6 bases and J gave up 0 bases; unmatched junction bases: 2. CDR3 sequence reads: CASRGDSSYEQYF. CDR3 bases: TGTGCCAGCAGAGGGGACAGCTCCTACGAGCAGTACTTC.

This clonotype has at least ten counts. The CDR3 region is CASSLGLVAYNEQFF. CDR3 nucleotides: TGTGCCAGCAGCTTAGGACTAGTGGCCTACAATGAGCAGTTCTTC. The chain employs TRBV13 and TRBJ2-1; D is perhaps TRBD2 (5 bases). The CDR3 contains 15 residues. Germline V lookup: CDR1 PRHDT, CDR2 FYEKMQ (reference sequence). V was trimmed by 0 bases and J by 2 bases, leaving 8 bases between them.

There are a few counts of this clonotype. The chain employs TRBV7-2 and TRBJ2-3; no clear D. Germline CDR1 and CDR2: SGHTA and FQGNSA. The V and J ends lost 7 bases and 4 bases respectively, with 15 bases between them. This CDR3 spans 14 amino acids. The DNA for the CDR3 is TGTGCCAGCACCGACGGAGTGGTAGCAGATACGCAGTATTTT. Translating gives CASTDGVVADTQYF. The complete variable domain, with remaining parts taken from reference TRBV7-2 and TRBJ2-3, reads GAGVSQSPSNKVTEKGKDVELRCDPISGHTALYWYRQSLGQGLEFLIYFQGNSAPDKSGLPSDRFSAERTGGSVSTLTIQRTQQEDSAVYLCASTDGVVADTQYFGPGTRLTVL.

The rearrangement joins TRBV7-6 to TRBJ2-7, with TRBD1 identical over 10 bases. The CDR3 is made up of 17 amino acids. After removal of 5 bases from V and 4 bases from J, the junction contained 14 bases not matched to a gene. Germline V lookup: CDR1 SGHVS, CDR2 FNYEAQ. The CDR3 DNA reads TGTGCCAGCAGCCCAACCCAATCCGGGACAGGGGAGTACGAGCAGTACTTC. This codes for CASSPTQSGTGEYEQYF.

This chain connects TRBV27 to TRBJ1-6; TRBD1 might be the D (6 bases). This CDR3 has 14 amino acids. In germline, CDR1 is MNHEY, CDR2 SMNVEV (reference sequence). Deletions cut 2 bases from V and 7 bases from J, with 9 bases between. As DNA, the CDR3 is TGTGCCAGCAGTTTAGGGACACAGAATTCACCCCTCCACTTT. Protein product: CASSLGTQNSPLHF.